This TCR beta chain was recovered during a study of blood T cell repertoires in COVID-19. Study at large: The cDNA or gDNA used as material had been derived from T cells, B-cell-depleted T cells, or PBMCs.

The study drew participants aged roughly 18 to 89 years from 20 to 30 US areas. Among Cohort 3 donors, those recovered had two negative PCRs, clearance, or symptom resolution. V gave up 4 bases and J gave up 2 bases, with 6 bases separating them. The CDR3 has 13 amino acids. Germline CDR1 MGHRA, CDR2 YSYEKL. Per the study methods: Estimated nucleated cell counts came from reference gene primer amplification. This table comes from immunoSEQ multiplex PCR, and its TCRdb copy is limited to in-frame clones, with some not included. The V and J calls and clone size were taken over from that table, and D and trimming were inferred from the DNA. The sample holds 120,000 or so clones, roughly 89% seen once.

The source material was PBMCs or T cells enriched from blood (not recorded which). V gene TRBV4-1 combines with J gene TRBJ1-5; D gene unclear. This clonotype was sampled from a woman aged 30 to 39 who had recovered from COVID-19. CDR3 in amino acids: CASSPRGNQPQHF. The CDR3 DNA is TGCGCCAGCAGCCCCCGCGGCAATCAGCCCCAGCATTTT.